The sample holds a few counts of the clone carrying this TCR beta chain. The antigen remains undetermined. TCRdb re-called the 5' RACE reads through MiXCR, storing one row per CDR3 protein. The table has 350,000 to 450,000 distinct CDR3 sequences, 15% to 20% seen once. The sample originates from a study of T cells after yellow fever vaccination. Whole-study findings and limits: Among primary-vaccination clones, most reappeared after the booster, at 96% for CD4 and 85% to 90% for CD8. A weaker but faster secondary response was observed, peaking on day 5 versus 15.

The germline V gene encodes CDR1 LGHNA and CDR2 YSLEER. The CDR3 extends over 14 amino acids. Trimming left V 0 bases short and J 10 bases short, with 15 bases between. This chain uses TRBV4-3 with TRBJ1-1; D gene uncertain. The sample in question was PBMCs, obtained before the yellow fever booster vaccination. The clonotype comes from a man between 18 and 29 years old who received the YFV17D yellow fever vaccine. CDR3: CASSQDRAGNGAFF. In DNA form, the CDR3 reads TGCGCCAGCAGCCAAGATAGGGCGGGGAACGGAGCTTTCTTT.